A single sample is the source of the 28 T cell receptor beta chains below, sequenced in a study of CD8+CD57+ T cells in acquired aplastic anemia. Both TCR beta VDJ combination and CDR3 sequence profiling were carried out. Genomic DNA was the template for this profiling. TCRdb re-called the reads through MiXCR, storing one row per CDR3 protein. The sample includes about 200,000 distinct CDR3 sequences, 65% of them seen just once. An expansion of CD8+CD57+ cells by flow cytometry had been shown in patients chosen for sequencing. The sequenced sample consisted of sorted CD4+, CD8+, or CD8+CD57+ T cells (not recorded which) from PBMCs. All receptors derive from a human donor with aplastic anemia.

The rearrangement links TRBV2 to TRBJ1-2, with D maybe TRBD1 (5 bases). V lost 7 bases and J 8 bases, leaving 17 bases between the germline ends. CDR1 and CDR2 (germline): SNHLY, FYNNEI. The CDR3 is made up of 13 amino acids. DNA of the CDR3: TGTGCCAGCAAACGGGACGGTCAAGGGGGCTACACCTTC. Amino acids: CASKRDGQGGYTF.

The gene calls are TRBV19 and TRBJ2-2; TRBD1 might be the D (6 bases). The length of the CDR3 is 15 residues. Trimming took off 8 bases at V and 9 bases at J, with 22 bases between the two ends. Germline V gives CDR1 LNHDA, CDR2 SQIVND (reference sequence). The CDR3 loop reads CASLGDTSTYRELFF. DNA of the CDR3: TGTGCCAGTCTAGGGGACACCTCTACGTACCGGGAGCTGTTTTTT.

The CDR3 DNA is TGCGCCAGGCATTTGACAGGGTGGGGAGGTCATCCGCCCTACGAGCAGTACTTC. Translation gives CARHLTGWGGHPPYEQYF. This rearrangement joins TRBV10-1 to TRBJ2-7, with D perhaps matching TRBD1 (7 bases). CDR1 and CDR2 (germline): WNHNN, SYGVQD (reference sequence). This CDR3 spans 18 amino acids. V was cut by 9 bases and J by 2 bases, with 29 bases left in between.

In the case of this clonotype: A much larger clonotype is one base distant, so this may be a read error. The chain uses TRBV6-5 and TRBJ2-5; TRBD1 is a possible D gene (6 bases). Germline lookup yields CDR1 MNHEY and CDR2 SVGAGI. Trimming removed 4 bases from V and 5 bases from J, with 17 bases in between. The CDR3 is 15 residues long. The CDR3 spells CASSSAAGESETQYF. Here the CDR3 DNA reads TGTGCCAGCAGTTCGGCGGCAGGGGAGTCGGAGACCCAGTACTTC.

The V call is TRBV9, the J call TRBJ2-1; D gene ambiguous. Trimming left V 0 bases short and J 0 bases short, with 10 bases between. This CDR3 has 16 amino acids. Germline assignment: CDR1 SGDLS and CDR2 YYNGEE. The CDR3 DNA sequence: TGTGCCAGCAGCGTAGAAGTGGGTACCTCCTACAATGAGCAGTTCTTC. It encodes CASSVEVGTSYNEQFF. The complete variable domain, with remaining parts taken from reference TRBV9 and TRBJ2-1, reads DSGVTQTPKHLITATGQRVTLRCSPRSGDLSVYWYQQSLDQGLQFLIQYYNGEERAKGNILERFSAQQFPDLHSELNLSSLELGDSALYFCASSVEVGTSYNEQFFGPGTRLTVL.

The chain employs TRBV7-3 and TRBJ1-1; 8 bases are a match to TRBD1. The CDR3 totals 15 residues. Germline CDR1 is SGHTA and CDR2 is FQGTGA. V shed 6 bases, J shed 5 bases, and the junction held 11 bases outside the gene matches. The CDR3 spells CASRSNGQGRTEAFF. The CDR3 DNA sequence: TGTGCCAGCAGATCTAATGGACAGGGTCGGACTGAAGCTTTCTTT.

The chain couples TRBV15 to TRBJ2-7; 12 nucleotides match TRBD1. J lost 6 bases, V lost 2 bases, and 14 bases had no gene match. The CDR3 totals 18 residues. Germline CDR1 and CDR2: LNHNV and YYDKDF (reference sequence). The DNA of the CDR3 is TGTGCCACCAGCAGACCATTTCCGGGACAGGGGGCGGGGGCCGAGCAGTACTTC. Translated, it gives CATSRPFPGQGAGAEQYF. The full variable domain, its missing parts supplied by reference TRBV15 and TRBJ2-7, is DAMVIQNPRYQVTQFGKPVTLSCSQTLNHNVMYWYQQKSSQAPKLLFHYYDKDFNNEADTPDNFQSRRPNTSFCFLDIRSPGLGDTAMYLCATSRPFPGQGAGAEQYFGPGTRLTVT.

The V and J genes are TRBV20-1 and TRBJ2-5, with D unresolved. Per the germline V gene, CDR1 is DFQATT and CDR2 is SNEGSKA (reference sequence). The CDR3 consists of 14 residues. V lost 6 bases, J lost 7 bases, and 21 bases lay in between. The CDR3 DNA is TGCAGTGCCCTACGGTCCCTCTCCTCGGGGACCCAGTACTTC. Translating gives CSALRSLSSGTQYF.

V gene TRBV20-1 combines with J gene TRBJ1-5; D call uncertain. Trimming removed 5 bases at V and 9 bases at J, with 11 bases between. The CDR3 is made up of 11 amino acids. The germline gives CDR1 DFQATT, CDR2 SNEGSKA (reference sequence). The CDR3: CSADGDTPQHF. CDR3 sequence (DNA): TGCAGTGCTGACGGGGATACGCCCCAGCATTTT.

The chain recombines TRBV2 with TRBJ1-5; the D is unclear. The CDR3 is 13 residues long. The germline V and J ends were trimmed by 5 bases and 7 bases, with 12 bases remaining between them. Germline assignment: CDR1 SNHLY and CDR2 FYNNEI. The DNA of the CDR3 is TGTGCCAGCAGTCCCTTAGACCACCAGCCCCAGCATTTT. Translation gives CASSPLDHQPQHF.

The chain is built from TRBV10-3 and TRBJ2-7, with D hard to call. Germline CDR1 ENHRY, CDR2 SYGVKD. The CDR3 has 14 residues. The V and J ends lost 5 bases and 2 bases respectively, with 13 bases between them. The DNA for the CDR3 is TGTGCCATCAGTCCAATCGGCTACGCCTACGAGCAGTACTTC. This sequence encodes CAISPIGYAYEQYF.

This chain joins TRBV15 and TRBJ2-7; 11 bases match TRBD1. CDR1 is LNHNV, CDR2 YYDKDF, per germline (reference sequence). The length of the CDR3 is 14 residues. Trimming removed 4 bases from V and 3 bases from J; junction bases left unmatched: 2. CDR3 protein: CATSIGTGGYEQYF. The CDR3, as DNA: TGTGCCACCAGCATTGGGACAGGGGGCTACGAGCAGTACTTC.

The chain employs TRBV7-3 and TRBJ2-2, with D possibly matching TRBD2 (6 bases). The CDR3 is made up of 16 amino acids. Germline lookup yields CDR1 SGHTA and CDR2 FQGTGA. The V end lost 1 base, the J end lost 0 bases, and 9 bases lay between the germline ends. CDR3 nucleotides: TGTGCCAGCAGCTTAAACGGGGGATCGAACACCGGGGAGCTGTTTTTT. This translates into CASSLNGGSNTGELFF.

The rearrangement uses TRBV5-1 and TRBJ2-7; D ambiguous. CDR3 length: 14 amino acids. The V end was cut by 0 bases, the J end by 0 bases, with 7 bases between. CDR1 SGHRS and CDR2 YFSETQ come from the germline V gene. CDR3 protein: CASSLDAHSYEQYF. The DNA of the CDR3 is TGCGCCAGCAGCTTGGACGCACACTCCTACGAGCAGTACTTC.

This chain links TRBV15 with TRBJ2-5, with D perhaps TRBD2 (5 bases). V was clipped by 0 bases and J by 3 bases, with 5 bases between them. The CDR3 sequence is 13 residues long. The V gene's germline CDR1 is LNHNV and CDR2 YYDKDF (reference sequence). The CDR3 region is CATSREAEETQYF. As DNA, the CDR3 is TGTGCCACCAGCAGAGAAGCGGAAGAGACCCAGTACTTC.

This clonotype has just one count. The chain links TRBV10-3 to TRBJ1-1; D not certain. Trimming shortened V by 5 bases and J by 0 bases, and 10 bases separated the two germline ends. The CDR3 is made up of 14 amino acids. From germline, CDR1 is ENHRY and CDR2 SYGVKD. CDR3 DNA: TGTGCCATCAGTCCCCGGACGTTGAACACTGAAGCTTTCTTT. This encodes CAISPRTLNTEAFF.

The gene calls are TRBV20-1 and TRBJ2-1, with TRBD2 matching over 7 bases. Germline V gene data show CDR1 as DFQATT and CDR2 as SNEGSKA (reference sequence). V trimming: 5 bases; J trimming: 2 bases; junction bases outside the gene matches: 3. The CDR3 runs to 13 residues. CDR3 region: CSAPLATYNEQFF. DNA of the CDR3: TGCAGTGCTCCACTAGCGACCTACAATGAGCAGTTCTTC.

This clonotype was counted once. The chain has TRBV19 and TRBJ2-4; D unresolved. Germline V gene lookup returns CDR1 LNHDA and CDR2 SQIVND (reference sequence). CDR3 length: 14 amino acids. V was pared by 7 bases and J by 0 bases, with 10 bases between. This CDR3 reads CASNPLGAKNIQYF. The CDR3 DNA sequence: TGTGCCAGTAACCCCCTCGGAGCCAAAAACATTCAGTACTTC.

The chain employs TRBV28 and TRBJ1-2; no firm D call. The CDR3 has 14 amino acids. Germline V gives CDR1 MDHEN, CDR2 SYDVKM. Trimming took 6 bases from V and 5 from J, leaving 16 bases between them. CDR3 residues: CASSLRRLGYGYTF. In DNA form, the CDR3 reads TGTGCCAGCAGCCTCCGCCGTCTCGGGTATGGCTACACCTTC.

This clonotype has ten or more counts. The CDR3 nucleotides read TGTGCCAGCAATCCTGCCGGGGTGGGAGGTTCGGAACTGTTTTTT. Amino acid sequence: CASNPAGVGGSELFF. V usage is TRBV27 and J usage is TRBJ1-4, with D uncertain. Trimming pared 7 bases from V and 12 bases from J, leaving 24 bases between. CDR1 and CDR2 (germline): MNHEY, SMNVEV (reference sequence). There are 15 residues in the CDR3.

The genes are TRBV7-3 and TRBJ1-2; tentatively, D is TRBD1 (6 bases). Per germline, CDR1 SGHTA and CDR2 FQGTGA. CDR3 length equals 15 residues. Trimming shortened V by 2 bases and J by 5 bases, and 15 bases separated the two germline ends. CDR3: CASSLGGPPIYGYTF. The CDR3 nucleotides read TGTGCCAGCAGCTTAGGGGGCCCTCCCATTTATGGCTACACCTTC.

The chain is built from TRBV7-9 and TRBJ2-7, with 7 bases lining up with TRBD2. Looked up from germline, CDR1 is SEHNR and CDR2 is FQNEAQ (reference sequence). V was pared by 0 bases and J by 0 bases, with 5 bases of the junction left unmatched. The CDR3 spans 16 residues. CDR3 protein: CASSLAPGLSSYEQYF. For the CDR3, the DNA is TGTGCCAGCAGCTTAGCGCCGGGACTAAGCTCCTACGAGCAGTACTTC.

This clonotype has a handful of counts. The gene calls are TRBV7-8 and TRBJ2-2; D unresolved. V was pared by 5 bases and J by 0 bases, with 7 bases between. The CDR3 is 14 residues long. The V gene's germline CDR1 is SGHVS and CDR2 FQNEAQ. The CDR3 protein is CASSGRTNTGELFF. CDR3 nucleotide sequence: TGTGCCAGCAGCGGGCGTACGAACACCGGGGAGCTGTTTTTT.

The V call is TRBV4-1, the J call TRBJ2-7; the match to TRBD1 covers 7 bases. CDR1 MGHRA and CDR2 YSYEKL come from the germline V gene. The V and J ends lost 5 bases and 3 bases, in that order; junction bases with no gene match: 7. The CDR3 is 14 residues long. The CDR3 nucleotides read TGCGCCAGCAGCAAATACAGGGGTGACTACGAGCAGTACTTC. It specifies CASSKYRGDYEQYF.

The gene calls are TRBV7-6 and TRBJ1-4; TRBD1 is a possible D gene (6 bases). Germline CDR1 is SGHVS and CDR2 is FNYEAQ. The ends were cut back, 1 base at V and 7 bases at J, with 19 bases in the middle. The CDR3 length is 17 residues. DNA for the CDR3: TGTGCCAGCAGCTTAGTAGGGGGACTATCCTTCTCTGAAAAACTGTTTTTT. Protein: CASSLVGGLSFSEKLFF.

The CDR3 DNA follows: TGCAGTGCTAGAGGGGCGGGTAGGAATGAGCAGTTCTTC. It encodes CSARGAGRNEQFF. The chain carries TRBV20-1 and TRBJ2-1; the D gene is possibly TRBD2 (5 bases). With 1 base removed from V and 7 bases from J, the gap between germline ends came to 11 bases. The CDR3 contains 13 residues. Germline CDR1 is DFQATT and CDR2 is SNEGSKA (reference sequence).

V usage is TRBV7-9 and J usage is TRBJ1-1; D remains unclear. Trimming removed 3 bases at V and 11 bases at J, with 10 bases between. The CDR3 runs 11 residues. Per the germline V gene, CDR1 is SEHNR and CDR2 is FQNEAQ (reference sequence). CDR3 nucleotide sequence: TGTGCCAGCAGCTTGGTAATAGGGGCTTTCTTT. This sequence encodes CASSLVIGAFF.

The chain combines TRBV3-1 with TRBJ2-5; no reliable D call. The CDR3 runs to 15 residues. Trimming shortened V by 0 bases and J by 2 bases, and 10 bases separated the two germline ends. Germline CDR1 and CDR2: LGHDT and YNNKEL (reference sequence). In nucleotides, the CDR3 is TGTGCCAGCAGCCAAGACTGGGTGTGGCAAGAGACCCAGTACTTC. Protein sequence: CASSQDWVWQETQYF.